A selection of T cell receptor beta chains follows, all from one sample in a study of radiation and T cells in renal cell carcinoma. Sequenced by immunoSEQ multiplex PCR; TCRdb stores in-frame clones only, minus some. The table lists 150,000 to 160,000 clones, 87% of them singletons. The specimen comprised blood, sampled from a patient whose treatment included radiotherapy and nephrectomy. The receptor source for this set is a woman in her 50s with renal cell carcinoma. Each CDR3 is given with its conserved first and last residue. A D gene is named only where the DNA matches it firmly. The size field is filled for only some rows; it gives once, few, many or a size class.

J gene,clone size,D gene,V gene,CDR3 protein,CDR3 DNA
TRBJ2-7,NA,NA,TRBV25-1,CASSEWGFAGSYEQYF,TGTGCCAGCAGTGAATGGGGGTTCGCGGGGTCCTACGAGCAGTACTTC
TRBJ1-5,NA,NA,TRBV7-9,CASSLGYGSNQPQHF,TGTGCCAGCAGCTTAGGCTATGGTAGCAATCAGCCCCAGCATTTT
TRBJ2-7,NA,NA,TRBV20-1,CSASGEYEQYF,TGCAGTGCTAGTGGGGAGTACGAGCAGTACTTC
TRBJ1-4,NA,NA,TRBV18,CASSPSASGQNEKLFF,TGTGCCAGCTCACCGTCCGCTTCTGGGCAGAATGAAAAACTGTTTTTT
TRBJ2-5,once,NA,TRBV6-6,CASSSSSSSGETQYF,TGTGCCAGCAGTTCCTCCTCTAGTAGCGGAGAGACCCAGTACTTC
TRBJ1-4,NA,TRBD1,TRBV19,CASSIMGQGNEKLFF,TGTGCCAGTAGTATTATGGGACAGGGGAATGAAAAACTGTTTTTT
TRBJ2-5,NA,NA,TRBV19,CASSLRAPTQETQYF,TGTGCCAGCTCTCTCCGGGCCCCTACCCAGGAGACCCAGTACTTC
TRBJ2-5,NA,NA,TRBV11-1,CASSLMGGRQETQYF,TGTGCCAGCAGCTTAATGGGGGGCCGCCAAGAGACCCAGTACTTC
TRBJ1-6,few,NA,TRBV2,CASSETAGRVNSPLHF,TGTGCCAGCAGTGAAACGGCAGGGAGAGTGAATTCACCCCTCCACTTT
TRBJ1-4,NA,NA,TRBV19,CASSIDLGPEKLFF,TGTGCCAGTAGTATAGATCTTGGGCCTGAAAAACTGTTTTTT
TRBJ2-7,NA,NA,TRBV5-1,CASSTGTASAYEQYF,TGCGCCAGCAGCACCGGGACCGCGAGTGCGTACGAGCAGTACTTC
TRBJ2-5,NA,NA,TRBV19,CASSKDRFGVGPQYF,TGTGCCAGTAGTAAGGACAGATTTGGGGTGGGGCCCCAGTACTTC
TRBJ2-1,NA,NA,TRBV7-2,CASSLAGASYNEQFF,TGTGCCAGCAGCTTAGCGGGAGCGTCCTACAATGAGCAGTTCTTC
TRBJ2-5,NA,TRBD2,TRBV20-1,CSAGTSGSVYF,TGCAGTGCCGGGACTAGCGGGTCGGTGTACTTC
TRBJ1-2,NA,TRBD1,TRBV6-1,CASTRRTGDGYTF,TGTGCCAGCACTCGGCGGACAGGGGACGGCTACACCTTC
TRBJ1-3,few,NA,TRBV5-4,CASSLDLQNTIYF,TGTGCCAGCAGCTTAGATTTGCAAAACACCATATATTTT
TRBJ1-1,NA,NA,TRBV7-2,CASSLGPLMNTEAFF,TGTGCCAGCAGCTTAGGCCCCCTAATGAACACTGAAGCTTTCTTT
TRBJ1-1,NA,TRBD1,TRBV18,CASSPIGTGGGGEAFF,TGTGCCAGCTCACCGATCGGGACAGGGGGCGGGGGTGAAGCTTTCTTT
TRBJ1-2,NA,NA,TRBV2,CASSPTANYGYTF,TGTGCCAGCAGTCCGACTGCTAACTATGGCTACACCTTC
TRBJ2-1,NA,NA,TRBV7-2,CASSLVHSLGGSYNEQFF,TGTGCCAGCAGCTTAGTTCACAGCCTCGGTGGTTCCTACAATGAGCAGTTCTTC
TRBJ2-1,NA,TRBD2,TRBV19,CASRTTSGGYNEQFF,TGTGCCAGTAGAACGACTAGCGGGGGGTACAATGAGCAGTTCTTC
TRBJ1-2,NA,NA,TRBV30,CAWSVLRESPVGYTF,TGTGCCTGGAGTGTCTTGAGGGAATCCCCAGTCGGCTACACCTTC
TRBJ2-3,NA,NA,TRBV7-3,CASSQLGDTQYF,TGTGCCAGCAGCCAGCTAGGAGATACGCAGTATTTT
TRBJ1-2,NA,TRBD1,TRBV11-2,CASSLDHTGTGNYGYTF,TGTGCCAGCAGCTTAGATCATACCGGGACAGGGAACTATGGCTACACCTTC
TRBJ2-5,NA,NA,TRBV4-2,CASSPHSNQETQYF,TGTGCCAGCAGCCCTCACTCAAACCAAGAGACCCAGTACTTC
TRBJ2-3,NA,NA,TRBV5-6,CASSLRTTDTQYF,TGTGCCAGCAGCTTGCGGACCACAGATACGCAGTATTTT
TRBJ2-2,NA,NA,TRBV7-9,CASSFRGTGELFF,TGTGCCAGCAGCTTCAGGGGAACCGGGGAGCTGTTTTTT
TRBJ2-1,NA,TRBD1,TRBV7-2,CASSEYGTGLYNEQFF,TGTGCCAGCAGCGAGTACGGGACAGGGCTCTACAATGAGCAGTTCTTC
TRBJ1-2,NA,NA,TRBV15,CATSRDRGAPNYGYTF,TGTGCCACCAGCAGAGATAGGGGGGCTCCTAACTATGGCTACACCTTC
TRBJ2-1,NA,TRBD2,TRBV19,CASSIATSGGYNEQFF,TGTGCCAGTAGTATAGCGACTAGCGGGGGTTACAATGAGCAGTTCTTC
TRBJ1-5,few,NA,TRBV6-1,CASSEALQGHNQPQHF,TGTGCCAGCAGTGAAGCATTACAGGGACATAATCAGCCCCAGCATTTT
TRBJ1-5,NA,NA,TRBV19,CASSSLGDQPQHF,TGTGCCAGTAGTTCCCTTGGGGATCAGCCCCAGCATTTT
TRBJ2-7,NA,TRBD2,TRBV9,CASSVDLAGGQGEQYF,TGTGCCAGCAGCGTAGATCTAGCGGGGGGTCAGGGCGAGCAGTACTTC
TRBJ1-2,NA,NA,TRBV5-8,CASSHPGVIYGYTF,TGTGCCAGCAGCCATCCCGGGGTTATCTATGGCTACACCTTC
TRBJ1-2,NA,NA,TRBV29-1,CSVQRQATNYGYTF,TGCAGCGTTCAACGACAGGCCACTAACTATGGCTACACCTTC
TRBJ2-5,NA,NA,TRBV7-3,CASSFMLRGRGETQYF,TGTGCCAGCAGCTTCATGTTGCGGGGCCGGGGGGAGACCCAGTACTTC
TRBJ2-1,NA,NA,TRBV5-1,CASSLAGPQYNEQFF,TGCGCCAGCAGCTTGGCGGGACCCCAATACAATGAGCAGTTCTTC
TRBJ1-2,NA,NA,TRBV19,CASSNWEENGYTF,TGTGCCAGTAGTAACTGGGAGGAGAATGGCTACACCTTC
TRBJ2-7,many,TRBD1,TRBV6-6,CASSTRGLVYEQYF,TGTGCCAGCTCGACCAGGGGGCTGGTCTACGAGCAGTACTTC
TRBJ1-3,once,NA,TRBV5-1,CASSITGQAGNTIYF,TGCGCCAGCAGCATAACAGGGCAGGCTGGAAACACCATATATTTT
TRBJ2-7,NA,NA,TRBV5-4,CASSLDSTYEQYF,TGTGCCAGCAGCTTGGACTCCACCTACGAGCAGTACTTC
TRBJ1-2,once,TRBD1,TRBV6-4,CASSALPGGYGYTF,TGTGCCAGCAGTGCGTTGCCAGGGGGCTATGGCTACACCTTC
TRBJ2-1,NA,NA,TRBV7-2,CASSLSRTSYNEQFF,TGTGCCAGCAGCTTATCTCGGACCTCCTACAATGAGCAGTTCTTC
TRBJ1-2,NA,NA,TRBV19,CASSPAVSNYGYTF,TGTGCCAGTAGTCCGGCGGTCAGTAACTATGGCTACACCTTC
TRBJ2-5,NA,TRBD2,TRBV15,CATSREFTSGGETQYF,TGTGCCACCAGCAGAGAGTTTACTAGCGGGGGGGAGACCCAGTACTTC
TRBJ1-1,NA,TRBD1,TRBV15,CATSTRDRVEAFF,TGTGCCACCAGCACCCGCGACAGGGTTGAAGCTTTCTTT
TRBJ1-2,NA,NA,TRBV7-6,CASSPPGAFGYTF,TGTGCCAGCAGCCCACCGGGGGCGTTTGGCTACACCTTC
TRBJ1-5,many,NA,TRBV7-9,CASSHRGQPQHF,TGTGCCAGCAGCCATCGGGGGCAGCCCCAGCATTTT
TRBJ2-3,NA,TRBD1,TRBV19,CASSIDRGQGPAGTDTQYF,TGTGCCAGTAGTATAGATAGGGGACAGGGCCCCGCGGGCACAGATACGCAGTATTTT
TRBJ2-3,NA,NA,TRBV19,CASSGRSIRQYF,TGTGCCAGTAGTGGGAGGTCAATTCGGCAGTATTTT
TRBJ2-7,NA,NA,TRBV9,CASSVAGHSSYEQYF,TGTGCCAGCAGCGTAGCAGGCCATAGCTCCTACGAGCAGTACTTC
TRBJ1-2,NA,NA,TRBV7-8,CASSPGLNSGYTF,TGTGCCAGCAGCCCGGGACTGAATAGTGGCTACACCTTC
TRBJ2-2,NA,TRBD2,TRBV7-2,CASSLAQAGGNTGELFF,TGTGCCAGCAGCTTAGCGCAAGCGGGAGGGAACACCGGGGAGCTGTTTTTT